These T cell receptor beta chains were read from a single sample in a study of long-term antiretroviral therapy in people with HIV. Only in-frame clones appear in the TCRdb table, and some are missing; sequencing was by immunoSEQ multiplex PCR. The sample lists around 20,000 clones, over 65% occurring once. The material was unsorted PBMCs, obtained 0.5 years before starting antiretroviral therapy. The receptor source for this set is a woman aged 50 to 65 with HIV. Both conserved end residues are part of each CDR3. The D gene is left open where the match is weak. Size tells how often a clone was seen (once, few, many) or the class of an expanded clone, and some rows leave it out.

>TRBV6-1|NA|NA|TRBJ2-7|13
TGTGCCAGCAGTGAACCACTTACCTACGAGCAGTACTTC
CASSEPLTYEQYF
>TRBV18|TRBD1|NA|TRBJ2-5|17
TGTGCCAGCTCACCACCGAATCGGGACAGAGATGTTTCGACCCAGTACTTC
CASSPPNRDRDVSTQYF
>TRBV28|NA|NA|TRBJ1-2|16
TGTGCCAGCAGTCCCCGGGGGGAGGGAATATCGTATGGCTACACCTTC
CASSPRGEGISYGYTF
>TRBV6-5|NA|NA|TRBJ2-7|14
TGTGCCAGCGGGTTTGGGGGGTCGGGCTACGAGCAGTACTTC
CASGFGGSGYEQYF
>TRBV30|NA|NA|TRBJ2-1|13
TGTGCCTGGAGTGTACAGCCCGTGGGTGAGCAGTTCTTC
CAWSVQPVGEQFF
>TRBV2|NA|once|TRBJ1-2|17
TGTGCCAGCAGTGAAGTGCAGGGGAGCCCCGCTAACTATGGCTACACCTTC
CASSEVQGSPANYGYTF
>TRBV5-6|NA|NA|TRBJ1-6|16
TGTGCCAGCAGCTTGGGAGGGGGCTCCTATAATTCACCCCTCCACTTT
CASSLGGGSYNSPLHF
>TRBV6-5|NA|NA|TRBJ1-5|13
TGTGCCAGCAGAGTGCGGGTGGGTCAGCCCCAGCATTTT
CASRVRVGQPQHF
>TRBV19|NA|NA|TRBJ1-1|14
TGTGCCAGTACCCTGGGGGGGGCTCAGGCTGAAGCTTTCTTT
CASTLGGAQAEAFF
>TRBV9|NA|NA|TRBJ1-2|12
TGTGCCAGCAGCGGGGAGAACTATGGCTACACCTTC
CASSGENYGYTF
>TRBV10-3|NA|NA|TRBJ1-6|14
TGTGCCATCAGCCCGGAAGACTATAATTCACCCCTCCACTTT
CAISPEDYNSPLHF
>TRBV6-5|TRBD1|NA|TRBJ1-1|11
TGTGCCAGCAGCCAGGGGGCGCGGGCTTTCTTT
CASSQGARAFF
>TRBV5-1|NA|NA|TRBJ1-1|14
TGCGCCAGCAGCTTGGAGGGGGGGGACACTGAAGCTTTCTTT
CASSLEGGDTEAFF
>TRBV11-2|NA|NA|TRBJ2-1|13
TGTGCCAGCAGCTTAGATCCTGAGCTTGATCAGTTCTTC
CASSLDPELDQFF
>TRBV18|NA|NA|TRBJ2-3|15
TGTGCCAGCTCACCGAAGCGGCCAGAGGCAGATACGCAGTATTTT
CASSPKRPEADTQYF
>TRBV18|NA|few|TRBJ1-1|13
TGTGCCAGCTCACCATGGCAGACACCTGAAGCTTTCTTT
CASSPWQTPEAFF
>TRBV2|TRBD1|NA|TRBJ2-1|17
TGTGCCAGCAGCGCAGCCGTAGGACAGGGTTTCGACAATGAGCAGTTCTTC
CASSAAVGQGFDNEQFF
>TRBV7-6|TRBD1|once|TRBJ2-2|15
TGTGCCAGCAGCTTGACAGGGGGCAGCACCGGGGAGCTGTTTTTT
CASSLTGGSTGELFF
>TRBV6-5|NA|NA|TRBJ1-4|16
TGTGCCAGCAGTTCCCTTGCCCTTGCAACTAATGAAAAACTGTTTTTT
CASSSLALATNEKLFF
>TRBV5-5|NA|NA|TRBJ1-1|15
TGTGCCAGCAGCTTAACGAGCTCCTACGGCCAGGGAGCTTTCTTT
CASSLTSSYGQGAFF
>TRBV25-1|TRBD1|NA|TRBJ2-5|15
TGTGCCAGCAGTGCGACAGGGGGCGGGAAGGAGACCCAGTACTTC
CASSATGGGKETQYF
>TRBV5-1|TRBD2|NA|TRBJ2-1|18
TGCGCCAGCAGCCCGACTAGCGGGGGCTCCCCAGATGGGAATGAGCAGTTCTTC
CASSPTSGGSPDGNEQFF
>TRBV6-5|NA|once|TRBJ1-1|15
TGTGCCAGCAGTTACTCGAGGAACATGAACACTGAAGCTTTCTTT
CASSYSRNMNTEAFF
>TRBV15|TRBD2|NA|TRBJ2-3|17
TGTGCCACCAGCAGAGATAGAGCGGGGGTTAACACAGATACGCAGTATTTT
CATSRDRAGVNTDTQYF
>TRBV9|NA|NA|TRBJ1-1|15
TGTGCCAGCAGCACAACAAAATCGGGGGACACTGAAGCTTTCTTT
CASSTTKSGDTEAFF
>TRBV4-1|NA|NA|TRBJ2-7|16
TGCGCCAGCAGCCACGTCAACTCGGAACCGAATGACGAGCAGTACTTC
CASSHVNSEPNDEQYF
>TRBV2|TRBD2|NA|TRBJ2-1|13
TGTGCCAGCAGGGGACTAGATTACAATGAGCAGTTCTTC
CASRGLDYNEQFF
>TRBV7-2|TRBD1|NA|TRBJ2-6|16
TGTGCCAGCAGCTCATCAGGGGGTTCCGGGGCCAACGTCCTGACTTTC
CASSSSGGSGANVLTF
>TRBV5-1|NA|NA|TRBJ1-1|13
TGCGCCAGCAGCTTGGCGAGGTACACTGAAGCTTTCTTT
CASSLARYTEAFF
>TRBV14|NA|NA|TRBJ1-3|14
TGTGCCAGCAGCCAACAGGGGACTGGAAACACCATATATTTT
CASSQQGTGNTIYF
>TRBV6-5|NA|few|TRBJ1-2|16
TGTGCCAGCAGTTACGCGGGTCGCTCGGGGGTCTATGGCTACACCTTC
CASSYAGRSGVYGYTF
>TRBV18|NA|medium-sized|TRBJ1-2|17
TGTGCCAGCTCACCCGACAACCTACTGACAGCTAACTATGGCTACACCTTC
CASSPDNLLTANYGYTF
>TRBV2|TRBD1|NA|TRBJ1-5|14
TGTGCCAGTGGGACAGGCCTTACCTTACAACCCCAGCATTTT
CASGTGLTLQPQHF
>TRBV5-1|TRBD2|NA|TRBJ2-2|16
TGCGCCAGCAGCCCCGTAGCGGGGACGAACACCGGGGAGCTGTTTTTT
CASSPVAGTNTGELFF
>TRBV30|TRBD2|NA|TRBJ2-1|14
TGCGGGCTTTTCGGGCGGGGGGGCCGATATGAGCAGTTCTTC
CGLFGRGGRYEQFF
>TRBV5-1|TRBD2|NA|TRBJ2-3|18
TGCGCCAGCAGCTTGCGTCTAGCGGGGGGACCTAGCACAGATACGCAGTATTTT
CASSLRLAGGPSTDTQYF
>TRBV11-3|NA|NA|TRBJ2-2|15
TGTGCCAGCAGCTTAATATCTGGGAACACCGGGGAGCTGTTTTTT
CASSLISGNTGELFF
>TRBV27|NA|few|TRBJ1-6|16
TGTGCCAGCAGTTTAGACGGGAGCTCCTATAATTCACCCCTCCACTTT
CASSLDGSSYNSPLHF
>TRBV7-2|NA|NA|TRBJ2-7|14
TGTGCCAGCAGCTTAGGGGAGGGGGCCTACGAGCAGTACTTC
CASSLGEGAYEQYF
>TRBV18|TRBD1|NA|TRBJ1-1|16
TGTGCCAGCTCACCGGCGACAGGGAGATGGGGCACTGAAGCTTTCTTT
CASSPATGRWGTEAFF
>TRBV6-5|TRBD2|NA|TRBJ2-5|15
TGTGCCAGCAGCCCCGGTAGCGGGGGGGAGGAGACCCAGTACTTC
CASSPGSGGEETQYF
>TRBV7-8|NA|NA|TRBJ1-5|13
TGTGCCAGCAGCTTCAGGGACAATCAGCCCCAGCATTTT
CASSFRDNQPQHF
>TRBV7-3|NA|few|TRBJ1-1|13
TGTGCCAGCAGCTTCCAACTGGAGGCTGAAGCTTTCTTT
CASSFQLEAEAFF
>TRBV27|NA|NA|TRBJ2-7|14
TGTGCCAGCAGCCAGACAGGTATTCACTACGAGCAGTACTTC
CASSQTGIHYEQYF
>TRBV25-1|TRBD1|NA|TRBJ2-2|15
TGTGCCAGCAGTGAATTAGGACAGGAAGACGGGGAGCTGTTTTTT
CASSELGQEDGELFF
>TRBV19|TRBD1|NA|TRBJ1-2|15
TGTGCCAGTACTCGTCGGGACAGGTCATATGTCGGCTACACCTTC
CASTRRDRSYVGYTF
>TRBV5-1|NA|NA|TRBJ1-3|14
TGCGCCAGCAGCTTGGGGGCATCTGGAAACACCATATATTTT
CASSLGASGNTIYF
>TRBV10-3|TRBD1|few|TRBJ1-2|13
TGTGCCACAGGACAGGTCGGGGCTTATGGCTACACCTTC
CATGQVGAYGYTF
>TRBV28|NA|NA|TRBJ1-3|14
TGTGCCAGCATGGAGGGCAGCGCTGGAAACACCATATATTTT
CASMEGSAGNTIYF
>TRBV7-9|TRBD1|NA|TRBJ2-5|16
TGTGCCAGCAGCTTAGATCCGGGACAGGGGATGGAGACCCAGTACTTC
CASSLDPGQGMETQYF